The T cell receptor (beta chain) under discussion was sequenced for a study of cytomegalovirus exposure and HLA in healthy donors. With 60 Vbeta and 13 Jbeta primers, the PCR was carried out. Some clones are missing from TCRdb's copy, which holds only in-frame ones; the method was immunoSEQ multiplex PCR. The sample totals approximately 92,000 clones. A word on this clone: The antigen is not known.

Notes on the study in general: Researchers counted around 160 TCR beta chains as cytomegalovirus-associated. For most subjects, TCR beta sequences were reported to predict HLA-A and HLA-B alleles with accuracy. V- and J-gene trimming in TCR beta was tied to a missense DCLRE1C variant by an analysis performed later.

Germline-derived CDR1 and CDR2 are MNHNS and SASEGT. This CDR3 region has 17 residues. V gave up 4 bases and J gave up 1 base; unmatched junction bases: 7. The rearrangement joins TRBV6-1 to TRBJ2-3; TRBD2 matches at 11 bases. Sequenced: PBMCs. This TCR came from a woman under 40 in good health and CMV-seronegative. Written as DNA, the CDR3 is TGTGCCAGCAGTGGGCTAGCGGGGGGTGGGGGCACAGATACGCAGTATTTT. This gives the protein CASSGLAGGGGTDTQYF.